Each of the 30 T cell receptor beta chains below was sequenced from the same sample in a study of blood T cell repertoires in COVID-19. TCRdb's copy holds only in-frame clones and misses some; the assay was immunoSEQ multiplex PCR. The sample records 25,000 to 35,000 clones, about 87% being singletons. Sequencing was performed on peripheral blood. These receptors all come from a man aged 65 to 85 with active COVID-19.

The J gene is TRBJ2-2, the V gene TRBV5-4; D is perhaps TRBD1 (5 bases). V lost 4 bases to trimming and J lost 7 bases, with 11 bases between them. Per germline, CDR1 SGHNT and CDR2 YYREEE (reference sequence). The CDR3 covers 13 residues. CDR3 region: CASSQRQLGELFF. CDR3 nucleotide sequence: TGTGCCAGCAGCCAACGACAGCTCGGGGAGCTGTTTTTT.

The chain joins TRBV2 to TRBJ2-5; 15 nucleotides align to TRBD2. V shed 7 bases and J 4 bases; nucleotides not matched to a gene: 7. The germline gives CDR1 SNHLY, CDR2 FYNNEI. There are 16 residues in the CDR3. The CDR3 DNA sequence: TGTGCCAGCAACCAGGGACTAGCGGGGGGCAGAGAGACCCAGTACTTC. Amino acids: CASNQGLAGGRETQYF.

The genes are TRBV27 and TRBJ2-7; TRBD2 is a possible D gene (6 bases). This CDR3 region has 14 residues. Trimming removed 6 bases from V and 4 bases from J, with 16 bases in between. Germline V gene data show CDR1 as MNHEY and CDR2 as SMNVEV (reference sequence). The CDR3 loop is CASSPLGGMYEQYF. The CDR3 DNA sequence: TGTGCCAGCAGCCCCCTGGGGGGAATGTACGAGCAGTACTTC.

The chain uses TRBV3-1 (or the pseudogene TRBV3-2) and TRBJ2-1; 7 bases map to TRBD2. From germline, CDR1 is LGHDT and CDR2 YNNKEL (reference sequence). Trimming took 0 bases from V and 10 from J; bases not matched to a gene: 3. This CDR3 is 13 amino acids long. The CDR3 spells CASSQDKAGEQFF. The CDR3, as DNA: TGTGCCAGCAGCCAAGACAAAGCGGGGGAGCAGTTCTTC.

The chain combines TRBV19 with TRBJ2-7; TRBD2 agrees at 9 bases. Per germline, CDR1 LNHDA and CDR2 SQIVND (reference sequence). There are 15 residues in the CDR3. J gave up 0 bases and V 3 bases, and 3 bases lay outside the gene matches. The CDR3 region has the DNA TGTGCCAGTAGTATCCCTAGCGGGGTCTCCTACGAGCAGTACTTC. Encoded protein: CASSIPSGVSYEQYF.

The chain employs TRBV4-1 and TRBJ2-7; D possibly corresponds to TRBD1 (6 bases). Germline V gene data show CDR1 as MGHRA and CDR2 as YSYEKL. This CDR3 has 15 amino acids. V was shortened by 4 bases and J by 0 bases, with 13 bases between the two germline ends. DNA of the CDR3: TGCGCCAGCAGCCTCGGACAGATACCCTCCTACGAGCAGTACTTC. Encoded protein: CASSLGQIPSYEQYF.

The rearrangement uses TRBV6-6 and TRBJ1-1; TRBD1 matches 7 bases. The CDR3 runs 13 residues. Germline-derived CDR1 and CDR2 are MNHNY and SVGAGI (reference sequence). The V and J ends lost 2 bases and 6 bases, in that order; junction bases with no gene match: 3. The CDR3 DNA sequence: TGTGCCAGCAGTTACGGGCAGGGGGCTGAAGCTTTCTTT. Encoded protein: CASSYGQGAEAFF.

This clone has a single count. The rearrangement links TRBV6-1 to TRBJ2-7; TRBD1 matches at 8 bases. The germline gives CDR1 MNHNS, CDR2 SASEGT. Unmatched junction bases numbered 5, after V lost 0 bases and J lost 4 bases. The CDR3 is made up of 15 amino acids. The CDR3 spells CASSEAGQGYYEQYF. The CDR3 DNA follows: TGTGCCAGCAGTGAAGCTGGACAGGGCTATTACGAGCAGTACTTC.

The chain recombines TRBV4-1 with TRBJ2-3; 9 bases line up with TRBD2. Germline V gives CDR1 MGHRA, CDR2 YSYEKL. Trimming removed 4 bases from V and 0 bases from J; junction bases left unmatched: 14. The CDR3 sequence is 19 residues long. Written as DNA, the CDR3 is TGCGCCAGCAGCCCCGGACTAGCGACAACTCTTTCGAGCACAGATACGCAGTATTTT. It specifies CASSPGLATTLSSTDTQYF.

This chain links TRBV2 with TRBJ1-2; 12 bases agree with TRBD1. The trim removed 8 bases at V and 2 bases at J, leaving 0 bases unmatched. Germline V gives CDR1 SNHLY, CDR2 FYNNEI. The CDR3 extends over 13 amino acids. The CDR3 nucleotides read TGTGCCAGCGGGACAGGGGGCAACTATGGCTACACCTTC. This sequence encodes CASGTGGNYGYTF.

This clone was recorded once. This rearrangement joins TRBV30 to TRBJ1-2; D is unresolved. Per germline, CDR1 GTSNPN and CDR2 SVGIG (reference sequence). The CDR3 is made up of 12 amino acids. The ends were cut back, 5 bases at V and 7 bases at J, with 14 bases in the middle. CDR3 nucleotides: TGTGCCTGGGAGCGGGGAGGGCTTGGCTACACCTTC. It encodes CAWERGGLGYTF.

J is TRBJ2-7 and V is TRBV6-5; maybe TRBD1 (6 bases). The germline V gene has CDR1 MNHEY and CDR2 SVGAGI. The V and J ends lost 6 bases and 4 bases respectively, with 19 bases between them. CDR3 length: 15 amino acids. The CDR3 DNA sequence: TGTGCCAGCAGAACCAACAGGGCTGGGGGATACGAGCAGTACTTC. Protein: CASRTNRAGGYEQYF.

The CDR3 loop reads CASSLGTSGRTDTQYF. For the CDR3, the DNA is TGTGCCAGCAGCTTAGGGACTAGCGGGCGCACAGATACGCAGTATTTT. The V gene is TRBV11-3, the J gene TRBJ2-3; the match to TRBD2 covers 11 bases. From germline, CDR1 is SGHNT and CDR2 YENEEA. The CDR3 consists of 16 residues. V shed 1 base, J shed 1 base, and the junction held 1 base outside the gene matches.

V usage is TRBV5-6 and J usage is TRBJ2-3; D perhaps matches TRBD2 (6 bases). Germline V gene lookup returns CDR1 SGHDT and CDR2 YYEEEE. The CDR3 is 13 amino acids. The germline V and J ends were trimmed by 6 bases and 6 bases, with 14 bases remaining between them. CDR3 amino acids: CASTPWGRDTQYF. As DNA, the CDR3 is TGTGCCAGCACCCCTTGGGGGAGGGATACGCAGTATTTT.

The V call is TRBV11-2, the J call TRBJ2-3, with 13 bases aligning to TRBD2. V lost 1 base to trimming and J lost 1 base; unmatched junction nucleotides: 2. Germline-derived CDR1 and CDR2 are SGHAT and FQNNGV. The CDR3 has 17 amino acids. CDR3 residues: CASSLGTSGGRTDTQYF. The DNA for the CDR3 is TGTGCCAGCAGCTTAGGGACTAGCGGGGGCCGCACAGATACGCAGTATTTT. Supplemented by reference TRBV11-2 and TRBJ2-3, the full variable domain reads EAGVAQSPRYKIIEKRQSVAFWCNPISGHATLYWYQQILGQGPKLLIQFQNNGVVDDSQLPKDRFSAERLKGVDSTLKIQPAKLEDSAVYLCASSLGTSGGRTDTQYFGPGTRLTVL.

The chain recombines TRBV7-8 with TRBJ2-7, with a possible D match to TRBD2 (7 bases). Per germline, CDR1 SGHVS and CDR2 FQNEAQ. CDR3 size: 15 residues. V lost 3 bases and J lost 7, with 19 bases in between. The CDR3 nucleotides read TGTGCCAGCAGCTTTGGGTATATGGGGGGGCAGGAGCAGTACTTC. It yields the protein CASSFGYMGGQEQYF.

The chain uses TRBV7-2 and TRBJ2-5, with 9 bases identical to TRBD2. Losses at the gene ends were 2 bases for V and 3 bases for J; bases not matched to a gene: 4. The CDR3 length is 15 residues. Germline loops: CDR1 SGHTA, CDR2 FQGNSA. DNA for the CDR3: TGTGCCAGCAGCTTACTGCCTAGCGGGGAAGAGACCCAGTACTTC. This gives the protein CASSLLPSGEETQYF.

This chain joins TRBV11-2 and TRBJ1-2; 8 positions match TRBD1. V lost 5 bases and J lost 4; bases outside the gene matches: 9. The CDR3 runs to 15 residues. Germline CDR1 and CDR2: SGHAT and FQNNGV. Written as DNA, the CDR3 is TGTGCCAGCAGCCCCTCGGACAGGGCGTCCTATGGCTACACCTTC. Translation: CASSPSDRASYGYTF.

This clone has just a few counts. The rearrangement joins TRBV5-1 to TRBJ2-7; 9 positions agree with TRBD1. J was trimmed by 2 bases and V by 4 bases; bases with no gene match: 7. Per germline, CDR1 SGHRS and CDR2 YFSETQ. The CDR3 has 15 residues. The chain's CDR3 is CASSILGTGTYEQYF. The CDR3 DNA follows: TGCGCCAGCAGCATTCTCGGGACAGGGACCTACGAGCAGTACTTC.

The chain is built from TRBV2 and TRBJ2-1, with TRBD1 identical over 9 bases. Germline assignment: CDR1 SNHLY and CDR2 FYNNEI. The length of the CDR3 is 16 residues. Trimming removed 3 bases from V and 11 bases from J; junction bases left unmatched: 14. CDR3 sequence reads: CASSERTGAIQNKQFF. In DNA form, the CDR3 reads TGTGCCAGCAGTGAGAGGACAGGGGCCATCCAGAATAAGCAGTTCTTC.

This clone has just a few counts. The chain uses TRBV6-5 and TRBJ2-3; TRBD2 matches at 12 bases. V was clipped by 7 bases and J by 0 bases; unmatched bases: 2. The CDR3 sequence is 15 residues long. In germline, CDR1 is MNHEY, CDR2 SVGAGI. CDR3 sequence reads: CASTLAGGSTDTQYF. Here the CDR3 DNA reads TGTGCCAGCACCCTAGCGGGGGGGAGCACAGATACGCAGTATTTT.

The chain combines TRBV18 with TRBJ2-1, with 7 bases that match TRBD1. The ends lost 4 bases at V and 0 bases at J; junction bases unmatched: 9. Germline V gives CDR1 KGHSH, CDR2 LQKENI. The CDR3 length is 17 residues. The CDR3 here is CASSLRQGEGSYNEQFF. CDR3 DNA: TGTGCCAGCTCACTCCGGCAGGGGGAAGGCTCCTACAATGAGCAGTTCTTC.

CDR3 in DNA: TGTGCCAGCAGCCCTCTCCGGCGGCGGGGACCCTACGAGCAGTACTTC. Its protein is CASSPLRRRGPYEQYF. The rearrangement uses TRBV11-2 and TRBJ2-7, with a weak D call TRBD2 (6 bases). This CDR3 region has 16 residues. The germline V gene encodes CDR1 SGHAT and CDR2 FQNNGV. V dropped 5 bases and J dropped 2 bases, with 19 bases sitting between them.

The V and J genes are TRBV12-3 or TRBV12-4 and TRBJ2-1; D remains unclear. Trimming left V 3 bases short and J 4 bases short, with 7 bases between. The CDR3 extends over 13 amino acids. The CDR3 bases are TGTGCCAGCAGTTTTGTCGCGTACAATGAGCAGTTCTTC. Translating gives CASSFVAYNEQFF.

The count of this clone is one. The V call is TRBV9, the J call TRBJ2-2, with 8 bases fitting TRBD1. The CDR3 consists of 14 residues. V lost 3 bases, J lost 7 bases, and 5 bases stayed unmatched. Per the germline V gene, CDR1 is SGDLS and CDR2 is YYNGEE. DNA for the CDR3: TGTGCCAGCAGCGCAGGGGGCGCAGGCGGGGAGCTGTTTTTT. It codes for CASSAGGAGGELFF.

This rearrangement joins TRBV7-3 to TRBJ1-4; D gene uncertain. Trimming took off 1 base at V and 10 bases at J, with 10 bases between the two ends. The CDR3 consists of 13 residues. Germline assignment: CDR1 SGHTA and CDR2 FQGTGA. This CDR3 reads CASSLNLGAKLFF. The CDR3 region has the DNA TGTGCCAGCAGCTTAAATCTGGGCGCAAAACTGTTTTTT.

The CDR3 reads CASSYGGLLHQPQHF. The CDR3 bases are TGTGCCAGCAGTTACGGGGGACTACTCCATCAGCCCCAGCATTTT. This chain joins TRBV6-6 and TRBJ1-5; D may be TRBD1 (5 bases). The V gene lost 2 bases and the J gene lost 5 bases, with 13 bases spanning the gap. Germline CDR1 reads MNHNY; CDR2 reads SVGAGI (reference sequence). The CDR3 extends over 15 amino acids.

The V gene is TRBV25-1, the J gene TRBJ1-1; D gene ambiguous. The CDR3 spans 13 residues. Trimming left V 5 bases short and J 1 base short, with 8 bases between. In germline, CDR1 is MGHDK, CDR2 SYGVNS. CDR3 nucleotide sequence: TGTGCCAGCAGTAGGTCAGGGAACACTGAAGCTTTCTTT. Its translation: CASSRSGNTEAFF. Full variable domain (missing parts from reference TRBV25-1 and TRBJ1-1): EADIYQTPRYLVIGTGKKITLECSQTMGHDKMYWYQQDPGMELHLIHYSYGVNSTEKGDLSSESTVSRIRTEHFPLTLESARPSHTSQYLCASSRSGNTEAFFGQGTRLTVV.

The rearrangement joins TRBV7-8 to TRBJ2-7, with TRBD1 matching over 7 bases. Germline V gene sequence: CDR1 SGHVS, CDR2 FQNEAQ. This CDR3 has 13 amino acids. V shed 7 bases, J shed 0 bases, and the junction held 3 bases outside the gene matches. The chain's CDR3 is CASTRDSSYEQYF. CDR3 bases: TGTGCCAGCACCCGGGACAGCTCCTACGAGCAGTACTTC.

This clone was counted between two and nine times. The gene calls are TRBV19 and TRBJ2-2; 9 nucleotides line up with TRBD1. The germline gives CDR1 LNHDA, CDR2 SQIVND (reference sequence). CDR3 length: 14 residues. V lost 6 bases, J lost 1 base, and 0 bases stayed unmatched. The CDR3 spells CASRGQGNTGELFF. The DNA for the CDR3 is TGTGCCAGTAGGGGACAGGGGAACACCGGGGAGCTGTTTTTT.